A single sample is the source of the 5 T cell receptor beta chains below, sequenced in a study of T cell clonality in common variable immunodeficiency. The protocol was immunoSEQ multiplex PCR, while the TCRdb copy is restricted to in-frame clones and leaves out a portion. This repertoire holds over 50,000 clones, and none appear only once. Source material: peripheral blood mononuclear cells. These receptors were obtained from a person between 18 and 75 years old in good health.

A note on this clone: The read is 3 residues too short to cover the CDR3 end, so that end is filled in from the germline J gene. The chain has TRBV20-1 and TRBJ1-4, with 8 positions matching TRBD1. Germline loops: CDR1 DFQATT, CDR2 SNEGSKA (reference sequence). The length of the CDR3 is 15 residues. The ends lost 3 bases at V and 3 bases at J; junction bases unmatched: 6. The covered CDR3 bases are TGCAGTGCTAGCCGGATACAGGGGGCTAATGAAAAA. Its protein is CSASRIQGANEK. From start to end, the CDR3 is CSASRIQGANEKLFF.

At least ten counts were recorded for this clone. The CDR3 end falls 3 residues outside the read, so it is completed with the germline J gene. The J gene is TRBJ1-4, the V gene TRBV19, with 11 bases lining up with TRBD1. With 7 bases clipped from V and 8 bases from J, the junction kept 9 bases outside the gene matches. Germline CDR1 is LNHDA and CDR2 is SQIVND (reference sequence). The CDR3 extends over 15 amino acids. This CDR3 is CASTRGQGASEKLFF. The CDR3 DNA, read in part, is TGTGCCAGTACCAGAGGACAGGGGGCTTCGGAAAAA.

This clone has ten or more counts. CDR3 region: CSARDQGYISTDTQYF. The CDR3 DNA, read in part, is TGCAGTGCTAGAGATCAGGGTTACATTTCAACAGATACG. This sequence joins TRBV20-1 and TRBJ2-3; perhaps TRBD1 as D (5 bases). The read terminates 3 residues before the CDR3 end, so the remaining end is supplied by the germline J gene. Germline V gives CDR1 DFQATT, CDR2 SNEGSKA (reference sequence). CDR3 length: 16 amino acids. V was trimmed by 0 bases and J by 3 bases, leaving 16 bases between them.

This clone was counted many times. The read gets to within 3 residues of the CDR3 end, and the germline J gene fills in the rest. The V and J genes are TRBV7-6 and TRBJ2-5, with a possible D match to TRBD1 (7 bases). The CDR3 covers 15 residues. The V and J ends lost 3 bases and 5 bases respectively, with 16 bases between them. The germline gives CDR1 SGHVS, CDR2 FNYEAQ. The covered CDR3 bases are TGTGCCAGCAGCTTGACAGGGACTCGAGTGGAGACC. Its protein product is CASSLTGTRVET. The complete CDR3 sequence is CASSLTGTRVETQYF.

This clone was observed many times. The sequenced CDR3 bases are TGCGCCAGCAGCTTGAGTAGGGGTAACTATGGC. This codes for CASSLSRGNYG. The CDR3 in its entirety is CASSLSRGNYGYTF. The chain joins TRBV5-1 to TRBJ1-2; possible D gene TRBD1, 5 bases. The CDR3 end lies 3 residues beyond the end of the read and is filled in from the germline J gene. Germline CDR1 and CDR2: SGHRS and YFSETQ. CDR3 size: 14 residues. V shed 1 base and J shed 1 base, with 8 bases lying between them.